This is a list of T cell receptor beta chains from one sample in a study of T cell clusters in autoimmune cytopenias. For each CDR3 protein, TCRdb gives one entry from its re-call of the multiplex PCR reads, without DNA. This table lists 7,000 or so distinct CDR3 sequences. The sample was also linked to a second study, of T cell repertoires in aging, cancer and after chemotherapy.

Sequencing was performed on peripheral blood. All receptors come from a human donor in good health. CDR3s include the opening cysteine and the closing phenylalanine or tryptophan. Fields, in order: V gene, J gene, clone size, CDR3 protein. Clone size is stated in some rows and not others, as once, few, many or a class when expanded.

TRBV19,TRBJ2-3,NA,CASSIRDGLTDTQYF
TRBV6-2/TRBV6-3,TRBJ2-7,medium-sized,CASSRDRGLYEQYF
TRBV6-2/TRBV6-3,TRBJ1-5,NA,CASSYPGIQPQHF
TRBV6-1,TRBJ1-6,medium-sized,CASSEWGVRTGNSPLHF
TRBV19,TRBJ2-1,NA,CASSIAGGSSYNEQFF
TRBV5-5,TRBJ1-5,NA,CASSLVGVQPQHF
TRBV20-1,TRBJ2-2,NA,CSAFGTGGAGSLGELFF
TRBV5-6,TRBJ1-1,NA,CASSVGQQNTEAFF
TRBV19,TRBJ2-3,NA,CASTPGSGRRDTQYF
TRBV12-3/TRBV12-4,TRBJ1-4,medium-sized,CASSPLVGQPKLFF
TRBV29-1,TRBJ2-7,medium-sized,CSVDGQGAAYEQYF
TRBV6-5,TRBJ2-7,medium-sized,CASSLQGASVTEQYF
TRBV5-4,TRBJ1-2,NA,CASSFSQTSTANYGYTF
TRBV12-3/TRBV12-4,TRBJ1-3,NA,CASGPAGISGNTIYF
TRBV19,TRBJ2-3,NA,CASSTQLGEWTDTQYF
TRBV6-5,TRBJ2-2,NA,CASRSSGVKNTGELFF
TRBV5-6,TRBJ1-2,medium-sized,CASRLGITSNYGYTF
TRBV6-2/TRBV6-3,TRBJ2-7,medium-sized,CASSVGGTREQYF
TRBV4-2,TRBJ2-5,NA,CASSQLGETQYF
TRBV6-5,TRBJ1-5,medium-sized,CASKTTESNQPQHF
TRBV5-4,TRBJ2-4,NA,CASSFGDTKNIQYF
TRBV5-6,TRBJ2-2,NA,CASSLKRQWNAGELFF
TRBV5-1,TRBJ1-2,NA,CASSPGQGAGVYGYTF
TRBV6-5,TRBJ2-1,medium-sized,CASTRAAGVEQFF
TRBV6-5,TRBJ2-2,medium-sized,CASSWGDTGELFF
TRBV12-3/TRBV12-4,TRBJ2-7,medium-sized,CASSHRGEGEQYF